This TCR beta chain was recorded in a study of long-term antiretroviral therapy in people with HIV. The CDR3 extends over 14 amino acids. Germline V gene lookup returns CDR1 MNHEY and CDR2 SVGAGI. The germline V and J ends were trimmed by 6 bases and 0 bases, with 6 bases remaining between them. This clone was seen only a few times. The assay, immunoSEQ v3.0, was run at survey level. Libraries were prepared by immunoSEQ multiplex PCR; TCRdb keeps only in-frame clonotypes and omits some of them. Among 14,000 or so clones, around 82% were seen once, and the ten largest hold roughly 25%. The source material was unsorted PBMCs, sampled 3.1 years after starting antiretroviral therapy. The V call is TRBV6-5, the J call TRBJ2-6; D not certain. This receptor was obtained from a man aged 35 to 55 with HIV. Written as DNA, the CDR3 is TGTGCCAGCAGAACCCACTCTGGGGCCAACGTCCTGACTTTC. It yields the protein CASRTHSGANVLTF.